These T cell receptor beta chains were read from a single sample in a study of blood T cell repertoires in COVID-19. Profiled with immunoSEQ multiplex PCR; TCRdb holds only in-frame clones, not every one. The sample yields roughly 110,000 clones, 70% to 90% seen once. Sequenced: peripheral blood. Receptor source: a man aged 35 to 55 with acute or convalescent COVID-19. CDR3s include the opening cysteine and the closing phenylalanine or tryptophan. D genes are given only for firm matches. The size of a clone is reported for some rows only, either as once, few or many, or as a class for expanded clones.

j_call: TRBJ2-7
v_call: TRBV30
clone_size: -
d_call: TRBD1
cdr3_aa: CARREPGQGAREQYF

j_call: TRBJ2-7
v_call: TRBV18
clone_size: few
d_call: -
cdr3_aa: CASSPGVGAEQYF

j_call: TRBJ2-1
v_call: TRBV5-1
clone_size: once
d_call: TRBD2
cdr3_aa: CASSPGVAGLPRDEQFF

j_call: TRBJ2-3
v_call: TRBV6-2/TRBV6-3
clone_size: -
d_call: TRBD1
cdr3_aa: CASTPQGSIGTDTQYF

j_call: TRBJ2-7
v_call: TRBV27
clone_size: -
d_call: TRBD2
cdr3_aa: CASRGIAGGLEQYF

j_call: TRBJ1-4
v_call: TRBV15
clone_size: -
d_call: -
cdr3_aa: CATSRARRVDEKLFF

j_call: TRBJ2-2
v_call: TRBV6-5
clone_size: -
d_call: TRBD1
cdr3_aa: CASSYSGQLGPGELFF

j_call: TRBJ2-1
v_call: TRBV21-1
clone_size: -
d_call: -
cdr3_aa: CASRPFYNGGRASEQFF

j_call: TRBJ1-4
v_call: TRBV28
clone_size: -
d_call: TRBD1
cdr3_aa: CASSLHGTGNEKLFF

j_call: TRBJ2-7
v_call: TRBV10-3
clone_size: -
d_call: TRBD1
cdr3_aa: CAISERGQGREQYF

j_call: TRBJ2-7
v_call: TRBV6-5
clone_size: once
d_call: -
cdr3_aa: CASSYSKRSWYEQYF

j_call: TRBJ2-1
v_call: TRBV14
clone_size: -
d_call: TRBD2
cdr3_aa: CASSPPRGTSGSTYNEQFF

j_call: TRBJ1-4
v_call: TRBV27
clone_size: -
d_call: -
cdr3_aa: CASSSGLRGEKLFF

j_call: TRBJ1-4
v_call: TRBV2
clone_size: -
d_call: -
cdr3_aa: CASRKNSFNEKLFF

j_call: TRBJ2-2
v_call: TRBV5-1
clone_size: -
d_call: TRBD2
cdr3_aa: CASSLGGSLSTGELFF

j_call: TRBJ2-5
v_call: TRBV7-9
clone_size: -
d_call: TRBD1
cdr3_aa: CASSSTGGAETQYF

j_call: TRBJ2-7
v_call: TRBV28
clone_size: few
d_call: -
cdr3_aa: CASTTGRTGWDF

j_call: TRBJ2-2
v_call: TRBV19
clone_size: -
d_call: -
cdr3_aa: CATKRLGQMNTGELFF

j_call: TRBJ1-1
v_call: TRBV18
clone_size: -
d_call: -
cdr3_aa: CASSPPGARGNTEAFF

j_call: TRBJ2-1
v_call: TRBV28
clone_size: -
d_call: TRBD2
cdr3_aa: CASSLSGLAEGHEQFF

j_call: TRBJ1-2
v_call: TRBV15
clone_size: once
d_call: TRBD1
cdr3_aa: CATSTLGQHYGYTF

j_call: TRBJ2-1
v_call: TRBV24-1
clone_size: -
d_call: -
cdr3_aa: CATSGGGGSSREQFF

j_call: TRBJ2-7
v_call: TRBV11-2
clone_size: few
d_call: TRBD2
cdr3_aa: CASSTLAGSSYEQYF

j_call: TRBJ1-5
v_call: TRBV7-2
clone_size: -
d_call: -
cdr3_aa: CASSLAGVGQPQHF

j_call: TRBJ2-7
v_call: TRBV7-2
clone_size: -
d_call: TRBD2
cdr3_aa: CASSLQRGAGEQYF

j_call: TRBJ2-1
v_call: TRBV5-1
clone_size: -
d_call: TRBD2
cdr3_aa: CASSLREGAPNEQFF

j_call: TRBJ2-7
v_call: TRBV24-1
clone_size: once
d_call: TRBD2
cdr3_aa: CARGMEAGGPSPYEQYF

j_call: TRBJ1-5
v_call: TRBV6-6
clone_size: few
d_call: -
cdr3_aa: CASSLSGSNQPQHF

j_call: TRBJ1-6
v_call: TRBV7-8
clone_size: -
d_call: -
cdr3_aa: CASSLYGGADSNSPLHF

j_call: TRBJ2-7
v_call: TRBV3-1/TRBV3-2
clone_size: -
d_call: -
cdr3_aa: CASSQERITAYEQYF

j_call: TRBJ1-1
v_call: TRBV7-9
clone_size: -
d_call: -
cdr3_aa: CASREGWDTEAFF

j_call: TRBJ2-6
v_call: TRBV4-2
clone_size: -
d_call: TRBD1
cdr3_aa: CASSLFTRTGQSGANVLTF

j_call: TRBJ2-4
v_call: TRBV2
clone_size: many
d_call: TRBD2
cdr3_aa: CASSQKTSGPAKNIQYF

j_call: TRBJ1-1
v_call: TRBV28
clone_size: -
d_call: -
cdr3_aa: CASSPPPGGGNTEAFF

j_call: TRBJ2-1
v_call: TRBV28
clone_size: -
d_call: TRBD2
cdr3_aa: CASSLWGTSGWGWQFF

j_call: TRBJ2-2
v_call: TRBV5-1
clone_size: -
d_call: -
cdr3_aa: CASSLVAGSANTGELFF

j_call: TRBJ1-5
v_call: TRBV6-1
clone_size: -
d_call: TRBD1
cdr3_aa: CASSEEGTGRQPQHF

j_call: TRBJ2-5
v_call: TRBV5-1
clone_size: once
d_call: TRBD2
cdr3_aa: CASSSSSGGRETQYF

j_call: TRBJ2-3
v_call: TRBV2
clone_size: -
d_call: -
cdr3_aa: CASSEARTDTQYF

j_call: TRBJ2-2
v_call: TRBV19
clone_size: -
d_call: TRBD1
cdr3_aa: CASSKGQPGELFF

j_call: TRBJ2-7
v_call: TRBV7-9
clone_size: few
d_call: TRBD1
cdr3_aa: CASSFYGQGAYEQYF

j_call: TRBJ1-5
v_call: TRBV6-1
clone_size: few
d_call: -
cdr3_aa: CASSEVGRQPQHF

j_call: TRBJ2-7
v_call: TRBV5-5
clone_size: -
d_call: TRBD2
cdr3_aa: CASSLSARTSGQYEQYF

j_call: TRBJ1-3
v_call: TRBV7-8
clone_size: -
d_call: -
cdr3_aa: CASSLSRGAGGGNTIYF

j_call: TRBJ2-7
v_call: TRBV11-1
clone_size: once
d_call: TRBD1
cdr3_aa: CASGYLRGQHEQYF

j_call: TRBJ1-2
v_call: TRBV6-5
clone_size: -
d_call: -
cdr3_aa: CASSYSTDGGYTF

j_call: TRBJ2-3
v_call: TRBV6-2/TRBV6-3
clone_size: -
d_call: -
cdr3_aa: CASSAGRSTDTQYF

j_call: TRBJ1-6
v_call: TRBV6-5
clone_size: -
d_call: -
cdr3_aa: CASSYSREANSPLHF

j_call: TRBJ1-5
v_call: TRBV29-1
clone_size: -
d_call: -
cdr3_aa: CSVEEGLGQPQHF

j_call: TRBJ1-1
v_call: TRBV15
clone_size: -
d_call: -
cdr3_aa: CATRLNRDTEAFF

j_call: TRBJ2-5
v_call: TRBV4-1
clone_size: -
d_call: -
cdr3_aa: CASSQAGYKGETQYF

j_call: TRBJ1-2
v_call: TRBV30
clone_size: -
d_call: TRBD1
cdr3_aa: CAWSGKGGVRGYTF